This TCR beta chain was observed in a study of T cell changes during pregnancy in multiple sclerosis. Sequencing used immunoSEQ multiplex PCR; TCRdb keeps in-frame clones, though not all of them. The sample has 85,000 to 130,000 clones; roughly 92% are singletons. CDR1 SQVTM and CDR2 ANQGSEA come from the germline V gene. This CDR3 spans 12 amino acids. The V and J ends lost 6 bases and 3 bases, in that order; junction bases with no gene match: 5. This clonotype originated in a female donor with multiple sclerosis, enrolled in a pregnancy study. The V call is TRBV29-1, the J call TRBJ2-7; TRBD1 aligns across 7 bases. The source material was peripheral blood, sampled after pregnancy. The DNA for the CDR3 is TGCAGCGTCCGGGACAGTCACTACGAGCAGTACTTC. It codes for CSVRDSHYEQYF.